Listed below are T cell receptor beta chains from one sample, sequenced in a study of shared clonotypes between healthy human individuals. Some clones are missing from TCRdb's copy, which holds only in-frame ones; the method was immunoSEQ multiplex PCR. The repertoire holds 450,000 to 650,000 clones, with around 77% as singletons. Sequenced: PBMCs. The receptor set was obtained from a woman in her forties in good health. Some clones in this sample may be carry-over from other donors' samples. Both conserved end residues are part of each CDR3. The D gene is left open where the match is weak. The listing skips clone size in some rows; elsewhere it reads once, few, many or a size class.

cdr3_nt: TGCGCCAGCAGCTTGGGACTAGCGGGAGGAGGGTCCTACGAGCAGTACTTC
cdr3_aa: CASSLGLAGGGSYEQYF
clone_size: .
v_call: TRBV5-1
cdr3_length: 17
j_call: TRBJ2-7
d_call: TRBD2

cdr3_nt: TGCAGCGCAACCGGGACGGCAAACACTGAAGCTTTCTTT
cdr3_aa: CSATGTANTEAFF
clone_size: once
v_call: TRBV29-1
cdr3_length: 13
j_call: TRBJ1-1
d_call: .

cdr3_nt: TGTGCCAGCAGTTACACAGGGGGCGCTGAAGCTTTCTTT
cdr3_aa: CASSYTGGAEAFF
clone_size: .
v_call: TRBV6-6
cdr3_length: 13
j_call: TRBJ1-1
d_call: TRBD1

cdr3_nt: TGTGCCAGCAGTTTCAACCAAGACACCTACGAGCAGTACTTC
cdr3_aa: CASSFNQDTYEQYF
clone_size: .
v_call: TRBV19
cdr3_length: 14
j_call: TRBJ2-7
d_call: .

cdr3_nt: TGCAGCGTTACTAGCGGGAGCAGCTCCTACAATGAGCAGTTCTTC
cdr3_aa: CSVTSGSSSYNEQFF
clone_size: .
v_call: TRBV29-1
cdr3_length: 15
j_call: TRBJ2-1
d_call: TRBD2

cdr3_nt: TGTGCCAGCAGCCAAGGGGGGACCAGGGGACCCTACGAGCAGTACTTC
cdr3_aa: CASSQGGTRGPYEQYF
clone_size: few
v_call: TRBV4-2
cdr3_length: 16
j_call: TRBJ2-7
d_call: .

cdr3_nt: TGCGCCAGCAGCCAACTGACAGGGGTGGCCACTGAAGCTTTCTTT
cdr3_aa: CASSQLTGVATEAFF
clone_size: few
v_call: TRBV4-1
cdr3_length: 15
j_call: TRBJ1-1
d_call: TRBD1

cdr3_nt: TGTGCCAGCGGCAGGGGGCTAGATCATGAAAAACTGTTTTTT
cdr3_aa: CASGRGLDHEKLFF
clone_size: .
v_call: TRBV2
cdr3_length: 14
j_call: TRBJ1-4
d_call: TRBD1

cdr3_nt: TGTGCCAGCAGTGTGCGAGCCGGCGGCTATGGCTACACCTTC
cdr3_aa: CASSVRAGGYGYTF
clone_size: .
v_call: TRBV27
cdr3_length: 14
j_call: TRBJ1-2
d_call: .

cdr3_nt: TGTGCCAGCACCCCGGCTGGGCCTTGGACTGAAGCTTTCTTT
cdr3_aa: CASTPAGPWTEAFF
clone_size: .
v_call: TRBV5-4
cdr3_length: 14
j_call: TRBJ1-1
d_call: .

cdr3_nt: TGTGCCAGCAGTGTTGGGAGACAGAATGAAAAACTGTTTTTT
cdr3_aa: CASSVGRQNEKLFF
clone_size: .
v_call: TRBV2
cdr3_length: 14
j_call: TRBJ1-4
d_call: .

cdr3_nt: TGCGCCAGCAGCATGCTACCAACTACAGGGGGCGCGAGCACTGAAGCTTTCTTT
cdr3_aa: CASSMLPTTGGASTEAFF
clone_size: .
v_call: TRBV5-1
cdr3_length: 18
j_call: TRBJ1-1
d_call: TRBD1

cdr3_nt: TGTGCCAGCAGCGAGTTCGGTCAGCGCTATGGCTACACCTTC
cdr3_aa: CASSEFGQRYGYTF
clone_size: few
v_call: TRBV11-1
cdr3_length: 14
j_call: TRBJ1-2
d_call: .

cdr3_nt: TGTGCCAGCAGCCCAGAACTCTCTAATGAAAAACTGTTTTTT
cdr3_aa: CASSPELSNEKLFF
clone_size: .
v_call: TRBV5-4
cdr3_length: 14
j_call: TRBJ1-4
d_call: .

cdr3_nt: TGTGCCAGCAGCGTAGGTGGGGGTTTAAGGCGGACAGATACGCAGTATTTT
cdr3_aa: CASSVGGGLRRTDTQYF
clone_size: .
v_call: TRBV9
cdr3_length: 17
j_call: TRBJ2-3
d_call: .

cdr3_nt: TGTGCCAGCAGCCCCTCCCCCGGACAGGGAGAAAACATTCAGTACTTC
cdr3_aa: CASSPSPGQGENIQYF
clone_size: .
v_call: TRBV7-3
cdr3_length: 16
j_call: TRBJ2-4
d_call: TRBD1

cdr3_nt: TGTGCCAGCTCACGGGGGCAGGACAATCAGCCCCAGCATTTT
cdr3_aa: CASSRGQDNQPQHF
clone_size: few
v_call: TRBV18
cdr3_length: 14
j_call: TRBJ1-5
d_call: .

cdr3_nt: TGTGCCAGCAGTTACGGACAGGGAAGGACTAAAGAGACCCAGTACTTC
cdr3_aa: CASSYGQGRTKETQYF
clone_size: few
v_call: TRBV5-4
cdr3_length: 16
j_call: TRBJ2-5
d_call: TRBD1

cdr3_nt: TGTGCCAGCAGTTTTGGGATCGCGTACGAGCAGTACTTC
cdr3_aa: CASSFGIAYEQYF
clone_size: .
v_call: TRBV28
cdr3_length: 13
j_call: TRBJ2-7
d_call: .

cdr3_nt: TGTGCCAGCAGTCAACGAGCGGGAGCCTCCTACGAGCAGTACTTC
cdr3_aa: CASSQRAGASYEQYF
clone_size: .
v_call: TRBV6-5
cdr3_length: 15
j_call: TRBJ2-7
d_call: TRBD2

cdr3_nt: TGTGCCAGCAGCTACGGGACTAGCGGCCAAGAGACCCAGTACTTC
cdr3_aa: CASSYGTSGQETQYF
clone_size: .
v_call: TRBV9
cdr3_length: 15
j_call: TRBJ2-5
d_call: TRBD2

cdr3_nt: TGCGCCAGCAGCCCGGGACTAGTGCCCGACACAGATACGCAGTATTTT
cdr3_aa: CASSPGLVPDTDTQYF
clone_size: .
v_call: TRBV10-2
cdr3_length: 16
j_call: TRBJ2-3
d_call: TRBD2

cdr3_nt: TGTGCCAGCAGCTTGTTTGGCAGGGTCTACGAGCAGTACTTC
cdr3_aa: CASSLFGRVYEQYF
clone_size: .
v_call: TRBV5-4
cdr3_length: 14
j_call: TRBJ2-7
d_call: .

cdr3_nt: TGTGCTAAATTGACGGACAGGGGGCAAGAGACCCAGTACTTC
cdr3_aa: CAKLTDRGQETQYF
clone_size: .
v_call: TRBV12-5
cdr3_length: 14
j_call: TRBJ2-5
d_call: TRBD1

cdr3_nt: TGTGCCAGCTCACCAACAGGGCAATCCTCTGGAAACACCATATATTTT
cdr3_aa: CASSPTGQSSGNTIYF
clone_size: .
v_call: TRBV18
cdr3_length: 16
j_call: TRBJ1-3
d_call: .

cdr3_nt: TGTGCCAGCAGCTTGGGGGGACAGGTCTACAATGAGCAGTTCTTC
cdr3_aa: CASSLGGQVYNEQFF
clone_size: .
v_call: TRBV7-2
cdr3_length: 15
j_call: TRBJ2-1
d_call: TRBD1

cdr3_nt: TGTGCCAGCAGCGCCTCACAGGGGAAAGCTTTCTTT
cdr3_aa: CASSASQGKAFF
clone_size: .
v_call: TRBV7-3
cdr3_length: 12
j_call: TRBJ1-1
d_call: TRBD1

cdr3_nt: TGTGCCAGCAGCGGAACTAGCCGATACTTTTACGAGCAGTACTTC
cdr3_aa: CASSGTSRYFYEQYF
clone_size: .
v_call: TRBV28
cdr3_length: 15
j_call: TRBJ2-7
d_call: .

cdr3_nt: TGTGCCAGCAGTGAATCTGCGGGAGAAGCTTGGGAGCAGTACTTC
cdr3_aa: CASSESAGEAWEQYF
clone_size: few
v_call: TRBV6-1
cdr3_length: 15
j_call: TRBJ2-7
d_call: TRBD2

cdr3_nt: TGCGCCAGCAGCTCGACTAGCGGACAAGAGACCCAGTACTTC
cdr3_aa: CASSSTSGQETQYF
clone_size: .
v_call: TRBV5-1
cdr3_length: 14
j_call: TRBJ2-5
d_call: TRBD2

cdr3_nt: TGCGCCAGCAGCATGGCCAAGGGGGAGACCCAGTACTTC
cdr3_aa: CASSMAKGETQYF
clone_size: .
v_call: TRBV5-1
cdr3_length: 13
j_call: TRBJ2-5
d_call: .

cdr3_nt: TGTGCCAGCAGAGTCAGCGGAGAGATCTACGAGCAGTACTTC
cdr3_aa: CASRVSGEIYEQYF
clone_size: .
v_call: TRBV6-1
cdr3_length: 14
j_call: TRBJ2-7
d_call: .

cdr3_nt: TGTGCCAGCAGCTTAGATCAGGAGCGGGAGGGCCGAGAGACCCAGTACTTC
cdr3_aa: CASSLDQEREGRETQYF
clone_size: .
v_call: TRBV11-3
cdr3_length: 17
j_call: TRBJ2-5
d_call: TRBD2

cdr3_nt: TGTGCCAGCAGCTTAGACGGGAGCTCCTACAATGAGCAGTTCTTC
cdr3_aa: CASSLDGSSYNEQFF
clone_size: .
v_call: TRBV7-9
cdr3_length: 15
j_call: TRBJ2-1
d_call: .

cdr3_nt: TGTGCCAGCTCTATGACAGGGGAGGTATACGAGCAGTACTTC
cdr3_aa: CASSMTGEVYEQYF
clone_size: .
v_call: TRBV18
cdr3_length: 14
j_call: TRBJ2-7
d_call: TRBD1

cdr3_nt: TGTGCCAGCAGTGACGGGACCACTTATGGGACCCAGTACTTC
cdr3_aa: CASSDGTTYGTQYF
clone_size: .
v_call: TRBV6-1
cdr3_length: 14
j_call: TRBJ2-5
d_call: .

cdr3_nt: TGTGCCATCAGTGAGTCGGTTGGGGTCCAAGAGACCCAGTACTTC
cdr3_aa: CAISESVGVQETQYF
clone_size: .
v_call: TRBV10-3
cdr3_length: 15
j_call: TRBJ2-5
d_call: .

cdr3_nt: TGCGCCAGCAGCCAAGAAAGGACGAATACTGGGGCCAACGTCCTGACTTTC
cdr3_aa: CASSQERTNTGANVLTF
clone_size: .
v_call: TRBV4-1
cdr3_length: 17
j_call: TRBJ2-6
d_call: .

cdr3_nt: TGTGCCAGCAGGACCCCGTCGGACACTGAAGCTTTCTTT
cdr3_aa: CASRTPSDTEAFF
clone_size: .
v_call: TRBV28
cdr3_length: 13
j_call: TRBJ1-1
d_call: .

cdr3_nt: TGTGCCAGCAGCTCCCGGGACAGGGGGCCCGGGGAGCTGTTTTTT
cdr3_aa: CASSSRDRGPGELFF
clone_size: .
v_call: TRBV28
cdr3_length: 15
j_call: TRBJ2-2
d_call: TRBD1

cdr3_nt: TGTGCCAGCAGTTTTGGGGCTGGGGGAGAGACCCAGTACTTC
cdr3_aa: CASSFGAGGETQYF
clone_size: .
v_call: TRBV28
cdr3_length: 14
j_call: TRBJ2-5
d_call: .

cdr3_nt: TGCGCCAGCAGCTTGGCGGGCCCCGGGATAGAGCAGTTCTTC
cdr3_aa: CASSLAGPGIEQFF
clone_size: .
v_call: TRBV5-1
cdr3_length: 14
j_call: TRBJ2-1
d_call: .

cdr3_nt: TGCGCCAGCAGCTTGGGGCCCAGCTCCTACAATGAGCAGTTCTTC
cdr3_aa: CASSLGPSSYNEQFF
clone_size: .
v_call: TRBV5-1
cdr3_length: 15
j_call: TRBJ2-1
d_call: .

cdr3_nt: TGTGCCATCACTTCTAGCGACCCGGGGAATGAGCAGTTCTTC
cdr3_aa: CAITSSDPGNEQFF
clone_size: .
v_call: TRBV10-3
cdr3_length: 14
j_call: TRBJ2-1
d_call: .

cdr3_nt: TGTGCCAGCAGCGCCGGAGCCGGAATAGCCAAAAACATTCAGTACTTC
cdr3_aa: CASSAGAGIAKNIQYF
clone_size: .
v_call: TRBV9
cdr3_length: 16
j_call: TRBJ2-4
d_call: .

cdr3_nt: TGTGCCAGCAGTGAAGTTAGTCTTGACTCCTACGAGCAGTACTTC
cdr3_aa: CASSEVSLDSYEQYF
clone_size: .
v_call: TRBV2
cdr3_length: 15
j_call: TRBJ2-7
d_call: .

cdr3_nt: TGTGCCAGCCATATGACAGGGAGCACTGAAGCTTTCTTT
cdr3_aa: CASHMTGSTEAFF
clone_size: .
v_call: TRBV6-1
cdr3_length: 13
j_call: TRBJ1-1
d_call: TRBD1

cdr3_nt: TGCGCCAGCAGCCCCGTGGGGGGTGGCAATCAGCCCCAGCATTTT
cdr3_aa: CASSPVGGGNQPQHF
clone_size: .
v_call: TRBV5-1
cdr3_length: 15
j_call: TRBJ1-5
d_call: .

cdr3_nt: TGTGCCAGCAGCTTGACAGGGAATGAGCAGTTCTTC
cdr3_aa: CASSLTGNEQFF
clone_size: .
v_call: TRBV11-3
cdr3_length: 12
j_call: TRBJ2-1
d_call: TRBD1

cdr3_nt: TGTGCCAGCAGCCCTGGGCGGTACGAGCAGTACTTC
cdr3_aa: CASSPGRYEQYF
clone_size: .
v_call: TRBV7-2
cdr3_length: 12
j_call: TRBJ2-7
d_call: .

cdr3_nt: TGTGCCAGCAGTGACTTTTTAGCGAGCGGAGCTTTCTTT
cdr3_aa: CASSDFLASGAFF
clone_size: .
v_call: TRBV6-4
cdr3_length: 13
j_call: TRBJ1-1
d_call: .

cdr3_nt: TGTGCCAGCAGCTTATACTCCGGGACTAGTCACAATGAGCAGTTCTTC
cdr3_aa: CASSLYSGTSHNEQFF
clone_size: .
v_call: TRBV11-3
cdr3_length: 16
j_call: TRBJ2-1
d_call: TRBD2

cdr3_nt: TGCGCCAGCAGCCTAACAGGGACCAATGAGCAGTTCTTC
cdr3_aa: CASSLTGTNEQFF
clone_size: .
v_call: TRBV5-1
cdr3_length: 13
j_call: TRBJ2-1
d_call: .